These 15 T cell receptor beta chains were all obtained from the same sample, sequenced in a study of cytomegalovirus exposure and HLA in healthy donors. Both 60 Vbeta primers and 13 Jbeta primers went into the PCR. TCRdb's table, derived via immunoSEQ multiplex PCR, lists solely in-frame clones and lacks some. The table records some 180,000 clones, 65% to 85% of them present only once. Sequences were obtained from PBMCs. Every receptor here comes from a girl aged 10 to 17 in good health and CMV-seropositive.

This clone appeared a single time. The rearrangement joins TRBV11-2 to TRBJ2-7, with 10 bases matching TRBD2. Trimming removed 5 bases from V and 6 bases from J; junction bases left unmatched: 13. This CDR3 contains 16 residues. Per germline, CDR1 SGHAT and CDR2 FQNNGV. CDR3 protein: CASSQGSLAGASEQYF. The DNA of the CDR3 is TGTGCCAGCAGCCAAGGGTCCCTAGCGGGAGCCTCCGAGCAGTACTTC.

The gene calls are TRBV2 and TRBJ2-2; D gene uncertain. Germline CDR1 reads SNHLY; CDR2 reads FYNNEI. V was trimmed by 8 bases and J by 1 base, leaving 5 bases between them. This CDR3 is built from 12 residues. In DNA, the CDR3 is TGTGCCAGCGGCATGAACACCGGGGAGCTGTTTTTT. Translated, it gives CASGMNTGELFF.

The rearrangement joins TRBV5-1 to TRBJ2-7, with D maybe TRBD1 (6 bases). CDR1 SGHRS and CDR2 YFSETQ come from the germline V gene. Between the trimmed V and J ends, which lost 4 bases and 3 bases, there was a span of 11 bases. This CDR3 comprises 13 residues. The CDR3 nucleotides read TGCGCCAGCAGCGGAACAGGGCTCTACGAGCAGTACTTC. Translation gives CASSGTGLYEQYF.

J is TRBJ2-4 and V is TRBV6-1; TRBD2 aligns across 7 bases. The CDR3 spans 13 residues. The germline V gene encodes CDR1 MNHNS and CDR2 SASEGT. V lost 6 bases, J lost 4 bases, and 3 bases stayed unmatched. The CDR3 DNA follows: TGTGCCAGCAGAACGGGGGGAAAAAACATTCAGTACTTC. This codes for CASRTGGKNIQYF.

The rearrangement links TRBV27 to TRBJ1-4; no definite D call. This CDR3 contains 15 residues. The germline V and J ends were trimmed by 1 base and 3 bases, with 9 bases remaining between them. Germline CDR1 is MNHEY and CDR2 is SMNVEV (reference sequence). This CDR3 is CASSLWHSSNEKLFF. The CDR3 DNA reads TGTGCCAGCAGTTTATGGCACAGCTCTAATGAAAAACTGTTTTTT.

This sequence joins TRBV6-5 and TRBJ1-1, with unresolved D. Per germline, CDR1 MNHEY and CDR2 SVGAGI. The V and J ends lost 2 bases and 0 bases respectively, with 7 bases between them. The CDR3 runs to 14 residues. The CDR3 loop is CASSYQFMNTEAFF. The DNA for the CDR3 is TGTGCCAGCAGTTACCAGTTCATGAACACTGAAGCTTTCTTT.

The rearrangement uses TRBV11-2 and TRBJ2-5, with 8 bases aligning to TRBD1. CDR3 length: 16 amino acids. Germline V CDR1 and CDR2: SGHAT, FQNNGV. V was clipped by 4 bases and J by 5 bases; unmatched bases: 12. Written as DNA, the CDR3 is TGTGCCAGCAGCTCGAGGACAGGGCCCCCCGTGGAGACCCAGTACTTC. Translation: CASSSRTGPPVETQYF.

This chain connects TRBV9 to TRBJ2-7; 12 positions agree with TRBD2. This CDR3 spans 15 amino acids. V dropped 2 bases and J dropped 4; count of bases not matched to a gene: 4. Germline CDR1 reads SGDLS; CDR2 reads YYNGEE. DNA for the CDR3: TGTGCCAGCAGCGTGACTAGCGGGAGTGTTTACGAGCAGTACTTC. It translates to CASSVTSGSVYEQYF.

To note about this clone: The germline gene is not matched at one end of the junction; a read error may be the cause. This CDR3 reads CASSLGGGRGTDTQYF. The CDR3 nucleotides are TGTGCTAGCAGCTTAGGCGGCGGGAGAGGCACAGATACGCAGTATTTT. The rearrangement joins TRBV7-7 to TRBJ2-3, with 7 bases identical to TRBD2. This CDR3 is 16 amino acids long. CDR1 SSHAT and CDR2 FNYEAQ come from the germline V gene (reference sequence). The full variable domain, its missing parts supplied by reference TRBV7-7 and TRBJ2-3, is GAGVSQSPRYKVTKRGQDVTLRCDPISSHATLYWYQQALGQGPEFLTYFNYEAQPDKSGLPSDRFSAERPEGSISTLTIQRTEQRDSAMYRCASSLGGGRGTDTQYFGPGTRLTVL.

This clone was counted between two and nine times. The J gene is TRBJ2-7, the V gene TRBV7-9; possible D gene TRBD2, 5 bases. Trimming shortened V by 2 bases and J by 3 bases, and 20 bases separated the two germline ends. The CDR3 runs to 17 residues. Germline-derived CDR1 and CDR2 are SEHNR and FQNEAQ (reference sequence). CDR3 residues: CASSLPGRAEPYYEQYF. As DNA, the CDR3 is TGTGCCAGCAGCTTACCCGGAAGAGCGGAGCCTTACTACGAGCAGTACTTC.

V and J are TRBV5-1 and TRBJ2-1, with a tentative D call TRBD2 (7 bases). Germline assignment: CDR1 SGHRS and CDR2 YFSETQ. V lost 5 bases to trimming and J lost 8 bases, with 17 bases between them. The CDR3 runs to 14 residues. CDR3 bases: TGCGCCAGCAGGGCGGGAGTGCAGGGGCATGAGCAGTTCTTC. This translates into CASRAGVQGHEQFF.

V usage is TRBV11-2 and J usage is TRBJ2-3; 10 positions match TRBD1. Germline V CDR1 and CDR2: SGHAT, FQNNGV. Trimming took 6 bases from V and 2 from J; bases not matched to a gene: 14. This CDR3 region has 18 residues. The CDR3 DNA is TGTGCCAGCAGACCGGGACAGGGGAGGCCGGGCTTCACAGATACGCAGTATTTT. It is translated as CASRPGQGRPGFTDTQYF. Filled out from reference TRBV11-2 and TRBJ2-3, the complete variable domain reads EAGVAQSPRYKIIEKRQSVAFWCNPISGHATLYWYQQILGQGPKLLIQFQNNGVVDDSQLPKDRFSAERLKGVDSTLKIQPAKLEDSAVYLCASRPGQGRPGFTDTQYFGPGTRLTVL.

The chain recombines TRBV30 with TRBJ1-5, with D perhaps TRBD1 (5 bases). CDR3 length equals 15 residues. Germline-derived CDR1 and CDR2 are GTSNPN and SVGIG (reference sequence). V was cut by 2 bases and J by 5 bases, with 16 bases left in between. The CDR3 DNA reads as TGTGCCTGGAGTCATGACAGCGGGGGGGATCAGCCCCAGCATTTT. Translated, it gives CAWSHDSGGDQPQHF.

The rearrangement links TRBV7-2 to TRBJ1-1, with a weak D call TRBD1 (6 bases). V gave up 1 base and J gave up 0 bases, with 12 bases separating them. From germline, CDR1 is SGHTA and CDR2 FQGNSA. This CDR3 is built from 16 residues. The CDR3 nucleotides read TGTGCCAGCAGCTTAGATAGGACAGCAATGAACACTGAAGCTTTCTTT. Translating gives CASSLDRTAMNTEAFF.

This clone was seen only a few times. V and J are TRBV6-1 and TRBJ1-1; D is unresolved. Germline values: CDR1 MNHNS, CDR2 SASEGT. CDR3 length: 13 residues. V lost 5 bases and J 4 bases, leaving 11 bases between the germline ends. CDR3: CASSRTDFTEAFF. CDR3 DNA: TGTGCCAGCAGTCGGACGGACTTCACTGAAGCTTTCTTT.